The present entry profiles one T cell receptor beta chain with its context. Its antigen remains unidentified. The sample comes from a study of OX40 agonist ivuxolimab in advanced cancers. Turning to the study itself: Patients received ivuxolimab, an intravenous treatment, every 2 weeks at 0.01 to 10 mg/kg. Participants averaged approximately 65 years of age (range about 23 to 90) and were around 80% male.

Using immunoSEQ multiplex PCR, the repertoire was profiled, and TCRdb retains in-frame clones only, with some absent. The sample lists 80,000 to 130,000 clones, about nine tenths occurring once. Regarding the study as a whole: Clonal expansion from baseline to week 6 occurred in both CD4+ and CD8+ T cells. Relative to CD4+ cells, CD8+ T cells on average had more expanded clones.

The CDR3 is 15 amino acids. In germline, CDR1 is ENHRY, CDR2 SYGVKD. V shed 3 bases and J 4 bases; nucleotides not matched to a gene: 5. The TCR sequence derives from an adult with an advanced solid tumor such as melanoma, head and neck, liver or kidney cancer. The sequencing used CD4+ or CD8+ T cells sorted from blood, collected in a trial of the OX40 agonist ivuxolimab. The chain joins TRBV10-3 to TRBJ2-3; TRBD2 agrees at 9 bases. CDR3 amino acids: CAISDFAGGADTQYF. CDR3 coding DNA: TGTGCCATCAGTGATTTTGCGGGAGGGGCAGATACGCAGTATTTT.